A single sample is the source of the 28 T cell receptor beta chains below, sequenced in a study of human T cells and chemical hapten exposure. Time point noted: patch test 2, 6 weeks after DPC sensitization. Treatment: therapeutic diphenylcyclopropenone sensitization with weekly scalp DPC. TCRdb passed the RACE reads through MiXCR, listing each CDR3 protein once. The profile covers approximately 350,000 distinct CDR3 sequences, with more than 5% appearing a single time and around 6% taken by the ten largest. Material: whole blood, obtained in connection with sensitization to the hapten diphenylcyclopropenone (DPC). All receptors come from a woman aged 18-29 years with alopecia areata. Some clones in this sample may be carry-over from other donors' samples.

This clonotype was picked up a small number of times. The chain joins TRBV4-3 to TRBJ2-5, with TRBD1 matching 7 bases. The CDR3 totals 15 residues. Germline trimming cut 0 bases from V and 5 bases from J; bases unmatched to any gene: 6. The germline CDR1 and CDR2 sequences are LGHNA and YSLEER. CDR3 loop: CASSQEEGAMETQYF. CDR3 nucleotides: TGCGCCAGCAGCCAAGAAGAGGGGGCGATGGAGACCCAGTACTTC.

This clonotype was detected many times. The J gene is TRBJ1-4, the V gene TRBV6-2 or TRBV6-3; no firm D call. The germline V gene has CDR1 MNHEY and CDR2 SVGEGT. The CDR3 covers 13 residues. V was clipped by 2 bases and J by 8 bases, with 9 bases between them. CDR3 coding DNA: TGTGCCAGCAGTTACGTCCGTTGGGAAAAACTGTTTTTT. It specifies CASSYVRWEKLFF.

This chain's CDR3 is CASSLYGAALAGAPYNEQFF. Written as DNA, the CDR3 is TGTGCCAGCAGCTTATATGGCGCGGCGCTAGCGGGGGCCCCCTACAATGAGCAGTTCTTC. The chain is built from TRBV7-6 and TRBJ2-1; TRBD2 matches at 10 bases. V gave up 2 bases and J gave up 2 bases; unmatched junction bases: 15. The CDR3 covers 20 residues. Germline CDR1 and CDR2: SGHVS and FNYEAQ. The full variable domain, rest sourced from reference TRBV7-6 and TRBJ2-1, is GAGVSQSPRYKVTKRGQDVALRCDPISGHVSLYWYRQALGQGPEFLTYFNYEAQQDKSGLPNDRFSAERPEGSISTLTIQRTEQRDSAMYRCASSLYGAALAGAPYNEQFFGPGTRLTVL.

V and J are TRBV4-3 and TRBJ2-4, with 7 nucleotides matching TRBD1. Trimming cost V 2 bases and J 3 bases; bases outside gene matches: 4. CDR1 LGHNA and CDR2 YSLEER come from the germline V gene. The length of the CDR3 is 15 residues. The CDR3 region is CASSQTGDGKNIQYF. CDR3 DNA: TGCGCCAGCAGCCAAACAGGGGACGGCAAAAACATTCAGTACTTC.

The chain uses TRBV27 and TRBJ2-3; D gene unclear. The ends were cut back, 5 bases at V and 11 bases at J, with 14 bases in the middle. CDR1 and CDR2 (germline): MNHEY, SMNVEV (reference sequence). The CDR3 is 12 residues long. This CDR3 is CASSLGGGVQYF. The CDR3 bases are TGTGCCAGCAGTCTGGGCGGTGGGGTGCAGTATTTT.

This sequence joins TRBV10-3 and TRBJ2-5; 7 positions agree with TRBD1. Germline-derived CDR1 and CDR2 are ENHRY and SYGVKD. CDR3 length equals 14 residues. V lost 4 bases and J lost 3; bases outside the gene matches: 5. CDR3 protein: CAISAQGEKETQYF. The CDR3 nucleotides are TGTGCCATCAGTGCCCAGGGGGAAAAAGAGACCCAGTACTTC.

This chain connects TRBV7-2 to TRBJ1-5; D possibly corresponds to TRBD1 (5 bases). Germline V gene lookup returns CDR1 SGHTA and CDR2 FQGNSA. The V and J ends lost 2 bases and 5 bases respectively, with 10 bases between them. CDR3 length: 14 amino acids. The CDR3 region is CASSLSGPHQPQHF. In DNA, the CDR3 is TGTGCCAGCAGCTTATCAGGGCCTCATCAGCCCCAGCATTTT.

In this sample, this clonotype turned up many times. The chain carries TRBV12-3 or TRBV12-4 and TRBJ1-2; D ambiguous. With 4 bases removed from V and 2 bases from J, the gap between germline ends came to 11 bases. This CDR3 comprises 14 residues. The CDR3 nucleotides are TGTGCCAGCAGTTCCCGGACTCTGAACTATGGCTACACCTTC. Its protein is CASSSRTLNYGYTF.

Here the CDR3 DNA reads TGTGCCAGCAGCAAGGGTGGGCAGCATAATGAAAAACTGTTTTTT. Protein sequence: CASSKGGQHNEKLFF. This chain links TRBV7-8 with TRBJ1-4; no clear D. The CDR3 is made up of 15 amino acids. Per the germline V gene, CDR1 is SGHVS and CDR2 is FQNEAQ. Between the trimmed V and J ends, which lost 5 bases and 4 bases, there was a span of 14 bases.

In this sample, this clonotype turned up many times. For the CDR3, the DNA is TGTGCCAGCGAAAAGGCCAGCAGGAACACTGAAGCTTTCTTT. This translates into CASEKASRNTEAFF. The chain has TRBV6-5 and TRBJ1-1; D gene ambiguous. V lost 8 bases, J lost 1 base, and 14 bases lay in between. Germline loops: CDR1 MNHEY, CDR2 SVGAGI. This CDR3 region has 14 residues.

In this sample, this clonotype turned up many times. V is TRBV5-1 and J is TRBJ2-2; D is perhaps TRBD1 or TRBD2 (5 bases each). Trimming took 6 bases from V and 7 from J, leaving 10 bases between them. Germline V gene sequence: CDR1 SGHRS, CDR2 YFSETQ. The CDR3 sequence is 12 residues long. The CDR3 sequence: CASNEGNGELFF. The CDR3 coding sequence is TGCGCCAGCAATGAGGGGAACGGGGAGCTGTTTTTT.

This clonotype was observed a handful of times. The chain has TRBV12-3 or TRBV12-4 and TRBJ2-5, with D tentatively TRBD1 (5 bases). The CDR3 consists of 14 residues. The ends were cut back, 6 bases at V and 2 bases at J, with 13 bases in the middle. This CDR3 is CASSPDRDQETQYF. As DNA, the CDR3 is TGTGCCAGCAGCCCAGACAGAGATCAAGAGACCCAGTACTTC.

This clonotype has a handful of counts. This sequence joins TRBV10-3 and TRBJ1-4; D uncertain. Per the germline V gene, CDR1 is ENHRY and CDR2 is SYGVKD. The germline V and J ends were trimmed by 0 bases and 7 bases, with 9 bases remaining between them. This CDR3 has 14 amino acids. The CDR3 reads CAISESRESEKLFF. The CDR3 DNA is TGTGCCATCAGTGAGTCAAGGGAGAGTGAAAAACTGTTTTTT.

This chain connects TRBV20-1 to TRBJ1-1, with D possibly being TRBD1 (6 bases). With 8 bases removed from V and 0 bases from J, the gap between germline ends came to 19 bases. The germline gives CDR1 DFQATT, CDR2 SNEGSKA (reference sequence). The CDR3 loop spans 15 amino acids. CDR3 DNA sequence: TGCAGTATGTCTTGGGGGGGGGCGATGAACACTGAAGCTTTCTTT. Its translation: CSMSWGGAMNTEAFF.

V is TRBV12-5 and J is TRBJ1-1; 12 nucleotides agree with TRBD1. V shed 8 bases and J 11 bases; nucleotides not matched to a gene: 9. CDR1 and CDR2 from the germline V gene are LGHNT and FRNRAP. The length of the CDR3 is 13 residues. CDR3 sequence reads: CASYRDRGQRAFF. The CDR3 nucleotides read TGTGCTAGTTACCGGGACAGGGGGCAAAGGGCTTTCTTT.

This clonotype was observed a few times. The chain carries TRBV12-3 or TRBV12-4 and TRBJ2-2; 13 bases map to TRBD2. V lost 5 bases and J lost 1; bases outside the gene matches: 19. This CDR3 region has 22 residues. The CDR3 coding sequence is TGTGCCAGCAGTGGACTAGCGGGAGACGACGAGCGGGGGGGCAGGAACACCGGGGAGCTGTTTTTT. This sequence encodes CASSGLAGDDERGGRNTGELFF.

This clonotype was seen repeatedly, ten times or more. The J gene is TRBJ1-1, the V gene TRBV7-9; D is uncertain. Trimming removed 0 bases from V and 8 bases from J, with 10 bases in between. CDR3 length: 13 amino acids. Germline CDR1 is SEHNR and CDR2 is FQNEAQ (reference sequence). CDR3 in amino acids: CASSLAPSTEAFF. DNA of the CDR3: TGTGCCAGCAGCTTAGCCCCTTCCACCGAAGCTTTCTTT. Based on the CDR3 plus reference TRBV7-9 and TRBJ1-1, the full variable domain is DTGVSQNPRHKITKRGQNVTFRCDPISEHNRLYWYRQTLGQGPEFLTYFQNEAQLEKSRLLSDRFSAERPKGSFSTLEIQRTEQGDSAMYLCASSLAPSTEAFFGQGTRLTVV.

CDR3 in amino acids: CASSLRTSGSFTDTQYF. In DNA, the CDR3 is TGTGCCAGCAGCTTGCGGACTAGCGGAAGTTTCACAGATACGCAGTATTTT. The J gene is TRBJ2-3, the V gene TRBV7-6; the match to TRBD2 covers 10 bases. Germline-derived CDR1 and CDR2 are SGHVS and FNYEAQ. This CDR3 has 17 residues. The J segment lost 2 bases and the V segment lost 3 bases, leaving 8 bases of the junction unmatched.

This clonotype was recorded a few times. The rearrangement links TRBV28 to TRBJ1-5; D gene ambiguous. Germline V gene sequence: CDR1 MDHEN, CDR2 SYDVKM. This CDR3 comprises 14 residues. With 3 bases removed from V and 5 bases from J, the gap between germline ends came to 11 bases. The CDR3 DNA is TGTGCCAGCAGTTTTCGGGGTATGGATCAGCCCCAGCATTTT. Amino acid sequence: CASSFRGMDQPQHF.

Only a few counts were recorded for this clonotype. For the CDR3, the DNA is TGTGCCAGCAGTTTATCTATCCGGGTATACGGGACAGGCGAGCCCACTGAAGCTTTCTTT. This codes for CASSLSIRVYGTGEPTEAFF. The V gene is TRBV27, the J gene TRBJ1-1; TRBD1 agrees at 8 bases. V shed 0 bases, J shed 4 bases, and the junction held 19 bases outside the gene matches. In germline, CDR1 is MNHEY, CDR2 SMNVEV (reference sequence). The CDR3 covers 20 residues.

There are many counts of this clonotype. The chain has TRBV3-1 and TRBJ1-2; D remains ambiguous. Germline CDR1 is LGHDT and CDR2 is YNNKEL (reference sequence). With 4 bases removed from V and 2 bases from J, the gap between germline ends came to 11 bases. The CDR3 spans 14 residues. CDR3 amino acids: CASSPSYTNYGYTF. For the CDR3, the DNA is TGTGCCAGCAGCCCTTCGTATACGAACTATGGCTACACCTTC.

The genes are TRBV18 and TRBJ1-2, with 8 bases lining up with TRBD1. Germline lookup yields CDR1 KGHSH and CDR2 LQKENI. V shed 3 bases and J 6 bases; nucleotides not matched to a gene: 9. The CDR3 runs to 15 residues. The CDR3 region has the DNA TGTGCCAGCTCACCCCGGACAGGGAGAGTGGATGGCTACACCTTC. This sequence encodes CASSPRTGRVDGYTF.

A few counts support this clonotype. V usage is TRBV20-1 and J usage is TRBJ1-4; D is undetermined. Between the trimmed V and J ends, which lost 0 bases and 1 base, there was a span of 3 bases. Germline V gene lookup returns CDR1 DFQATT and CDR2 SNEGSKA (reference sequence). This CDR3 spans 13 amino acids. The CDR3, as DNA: TGCAGTGCTAGAGATAGAACTAATGAAAAACTGTTTTTT. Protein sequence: CSARDRTNEKLFF.

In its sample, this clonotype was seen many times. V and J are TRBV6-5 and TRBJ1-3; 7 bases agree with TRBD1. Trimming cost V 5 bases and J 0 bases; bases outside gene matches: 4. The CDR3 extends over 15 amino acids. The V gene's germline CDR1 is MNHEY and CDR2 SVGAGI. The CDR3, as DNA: TGTGCCAGCAGTCGGGACAGCTCCTCTGGAAACACCATATATTTT. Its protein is CASSRDSSSGNTIYF.

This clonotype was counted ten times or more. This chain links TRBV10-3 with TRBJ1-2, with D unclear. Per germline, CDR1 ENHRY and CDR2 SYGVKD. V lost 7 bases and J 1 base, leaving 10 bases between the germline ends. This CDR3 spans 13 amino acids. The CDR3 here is CAITSDLNYGYTF. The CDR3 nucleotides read TGTGCCATCACTAGCGATCTTAACTATGGCTACACCTTC.

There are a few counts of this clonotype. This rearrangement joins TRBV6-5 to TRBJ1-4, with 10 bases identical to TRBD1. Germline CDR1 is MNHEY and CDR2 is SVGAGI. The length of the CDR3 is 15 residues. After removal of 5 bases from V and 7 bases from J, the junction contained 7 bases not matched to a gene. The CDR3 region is CASSGQGDAGEKLFF. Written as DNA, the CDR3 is TGTGCCAGCAGTGGACAGGGGGATGCGGGTGAAAAACTGTTTTTT.

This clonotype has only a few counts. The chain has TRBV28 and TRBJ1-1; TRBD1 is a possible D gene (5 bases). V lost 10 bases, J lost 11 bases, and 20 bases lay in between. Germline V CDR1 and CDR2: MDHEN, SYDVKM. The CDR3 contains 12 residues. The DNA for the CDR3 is TGTGCCACCCTACCGCCGGGGCGGACGGCTTTCTTT. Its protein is CATLPPGRTAFF.

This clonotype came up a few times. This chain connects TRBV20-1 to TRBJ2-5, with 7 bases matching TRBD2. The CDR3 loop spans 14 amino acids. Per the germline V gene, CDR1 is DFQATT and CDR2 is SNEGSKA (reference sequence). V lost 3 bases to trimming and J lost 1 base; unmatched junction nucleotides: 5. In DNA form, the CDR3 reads TGCAGTGCTAGGAGCAGCGGGATCCAAGAGACCCAGTACTTC. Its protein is CSARSSGIQETQYF.